This T cell receptor (beta chain) was sequenced for a study of T cell responses to AZD1222 COVID-19 vaccine. Using immunoSEQ multiplex PCR, the repertoire was profiled, and TCRdb retains in-frame clones only, with some absent. The sample lists 150,000 or so clones; about nine tenths were seen once. Study observations and caveats: Increased Spike-specific TCR breadth and depth were observed after two AZD1222 doses.

In regard to this clone: No antigen is known for it.

The CDR3 is 15 amino acids. With 6 bases clipped from V and 0 bases from J, the junction kept 4 bases outside the gene matches. CDR1 MDHEN and CDR2 SYDVKM come from the germline V gene. The chain carries TRBV28 and TRBJ2-1; 8 bases match TRBD2. The sequenced sample was peripheral blood, obtained on day 0 of AZD1222 vaccination. The TCR comes from an adult in good health. Here the CDR3 DNA reads TGTGCCAGCAGCGAGCGGGGGTTCTCCTACAATGAGCAGTTCTTC. Translation: CASSERGFSYNEQFF.